The entry below gives a single TCR beta chain sequence along with its context. Its antigen is currently unknown. Amplification used 60 Vbeta primers and 13 Jbeta primers. Clones were read by immunoSEQ multiplex PCR, and TCRdb kept only the in-frame ones, dropping some. The sample includes 180,000 or so clones, 80% seen only once; the top ten take under 5%. The data stem from a study of cytomegalovirus exposure and HLA in healthy donors. About the research overall: Early released data had tens of millions of unique TCRs, all coming from HLA-typed donors. Study observations and caveats: According to the study, roughly 160 TCR beta chains were cytomegalovirus-associated.

Sequences were obtained from PBMCs. The sequence was collected from a woman between 50 and 59 years old in good health and CMV-seropositive.

The CDR3 sequence is CASSILLAGGRSYNEQFF. CDR3 nucleotide sequence: TGCGCCAGCAGCATACTACTAGCGGGGGGGCGGTCCTACAATGAGCAGTTCTTC. The chain is built from TRBV5-1 and TRBJ2-1, with TRBD2 identical over 13 bases. The germline gives CDR1 SGHRS, CDR2 YFSETQ. The V segment lost 4 bases and the J segment 1 base; nucleotides outside the gene matches: 8. The CDR3 loop spans 18 amino acids.